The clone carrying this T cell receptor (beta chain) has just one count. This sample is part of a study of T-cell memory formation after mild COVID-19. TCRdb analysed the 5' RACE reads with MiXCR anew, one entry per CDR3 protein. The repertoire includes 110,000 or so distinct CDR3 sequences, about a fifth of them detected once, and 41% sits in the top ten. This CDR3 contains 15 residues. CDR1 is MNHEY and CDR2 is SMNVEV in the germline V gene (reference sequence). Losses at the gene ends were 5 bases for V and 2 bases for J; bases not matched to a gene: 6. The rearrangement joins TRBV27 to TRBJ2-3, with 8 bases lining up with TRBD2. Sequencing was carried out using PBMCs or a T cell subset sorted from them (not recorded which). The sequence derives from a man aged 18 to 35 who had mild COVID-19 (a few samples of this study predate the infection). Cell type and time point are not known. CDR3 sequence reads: CASSPGLVITDTQYF. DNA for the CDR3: TGTGCCAGCAGTCCGGGACTAGTTATCACAGATACGCAGTATTTT.